This entry lists 25 T cell receptor beta chains sequenced from one sample in a study of T cell repertoires in cytomegalovirus infection. Their antigen targets remain unknown. TCRdb analysed the reads with MiXCR anew, one entry per CDR3 protein. This table has approximately 910,000 distinct CDR3 sequences, roughly a third appearing once. The input for sequencing was cultured CD8+ T cells from PBMCs, taken from culture after CMV antigen stimulation. The receptor set was obtained from a human donor in good health (CMV status not recorded). Some clones in this sample may be carry-over from other donors' samples.

In its sample, this clonotype was seen a few times. The gene calls are TRBV6-2 or TRBV6-3 and TRBJ2-7, with 10 positions matching TRBD2. Germline CDR1 reads MNHEY; CDR2 reads SVGEGT. This CDR3 spans 14 amino acids. With V trimmed by 7 bases and J by 6 bases, 9 bases remained unmatched. The CDR3 DNA reads as TGTGCCAGCACCCTACGGCTAGCGGGGGCCGAGCAGTACGTC. This translates into CASTLRLAGAEQYV.

The chain recombines TRBV6-1 with TRBJ2-1; D remains unclear. Germline lookup yields CDR1 MNHNS and CDR2 SASEGT. V lost 2 bases and J 4 bases, leaving 9 bases between the germline ends. This CDR3 comprises 14 residues. CDR3 nucleotides: TGTGCCAGCAGTGAAATGGGCCAGTACAATGAGCAGTTCTTC. This gives the protein CASSEMGQYNEQFF.

This clonotype was seen at least ten times. The V and J genes are TRBV7-6 and TRBJ2-7, with 9 bases that match TRBD1. Germline loops: CDR1 SGHVS, CDR2 FNYEAQ. The CDR3 consists of 17 residues. The V segment lost 1 base and the J segment 7 bases; nucleotides outside the gene matches: 14. CDR3: CASSLVMGQGLPREQYF. The CDR3 bases are TGTGCCAGCAGCTTAGTTATGGGACAGGGACTCCCGCGGGAGCAGTACTTC.

The V call is TRBV29-1, the J call TRBJ2-1; TRBD1 matches at 9 bases. Germline CDR1 and CDR2: SQVTM and ANQGSEA. V dropped 7 bases and J dropped 3; count of bases not matched to a gene: 7. CDR3 length equals 14 residues. The CDR3 sequence: CSAWLDRGYNEQFF. The CDR3 coding sequence is TGCAGCGCCTGGTTGGACAGGGGCTACAATGAGCAGTTCTTC.

This clonotype has only a few counts. The rearrangement joins TRBV12-3 or TRBV12-4 to TRBJ2-1, with TRBD2 matching over 8 bases. V gave up 3 bases and J gave up 6 bases; unmatched junction bases: 7. CDR3 size: 15 residues. CDR3 in DNA: TGTGCCAGCAGTTTCTTTAGCGGGGCACGCAATGAGCAGTTCTTC. Protein: CASSFFSGARNEQFF.

The table lists this clonotype with a few counts. The chain is built from TRBV7-8 and TRBJ2-3, with D possibly matching TRBD2 (6 bases). CDR3 length: 15 residues. Germline lookup yields CDR1 SGHVS and CDR2 FQNEAQ. V was trimmed by 3 bases and J by 0 bases, leaving 10 bases between them. CDR3 in amino acids: CASSFAGRSTDTQYF. CDR3 bases: TGTGCCAGCAGCTTCGCAGGGAGGAGCACAGATACGCAGTATTTT.

This clonotype has more than one count but fewer than ten. The chain has TRBV4-3 and TRBJ2-5, with 11 nucleotides matching TRBD2. Trimming took 0 bases from V and 5 from J; bases not matched to a gene: 11. CDR1 and CDR2 (germline): LGHNA, YSLEER. The CDR3 totals 18 residues. The CDR3 is CASSQDGSSGGPGETQYF. For the CDR3, the DNA is TGCGCCAGCAGCCAAGATGGATCTAGCGGGGGGCCGGGGGAGACCCAGTACTTC.

This clonotype was detected only a few times. CDR3 sequence: CASSEDPYSNQPQHF. The CDR3 DNA is TGTGCCAGCAGTGAGGACCCTTATAGCAATCAGCCCCAGCATTTT. The chain joins TRBV2 to TRBJ1-5; D gene ambiguous. Germline V gene sequence: CDR1 SNHLY, CDR2 FYNNEI. The CDR3 runs to 15 residues. V lost 3 bases and J lost 0, with 9 bases in between. The entire variable domain, with the rest obtained from reference TRBV2 and TRBJ1-5, is as follows: EPEVTQTPSHQVTQMGQEVILRCVPISNHLYFYWYRQILGQKVEFLVSFYNNEISEKSEIFDDQFSVERPDGSNFTLKIRSTKLEDSAMYFCASSEDPYSNQPQHFGDGTRLSIL.

The chain has TRBV25-1 and TRBJ1-2; D is possibly TRBD1 (5 bases). The CDR3 has 16 residues. Trimming pared 2 bases from V and 0 bases from J, leaving 13 bases between. CDR1 is MGHDK, CDR2 SYGVNS, per germline. The CDR3 is CASSERGRESNYGYTF. In nucleotides, the CDR3 is TGTGCCAGCAGTGAAAGGGGACGGGAGTCTAACTATGGCTACACCTTC.

The genes are TRBV6-2 or TRBV6-3 and TRBJ1-6, with 10 bases aligning to TRBD1. This CDR3 has 18 residues. The V and J ends lost 4 bases and 7 bases, in that order; junction bases with no gene match: 13. Germline CDR1 is MNHEY and CDR2 is SVGEGT. CDR3 in DNA: TGTGCCAGCAGTTTCAGTCCGGGACAGGGGAATACAAATTCACCCCTCCACTTT. It translates to CASSFSPGQGNTNSPLHF.

This clonotype has a count of ten or more. The chain recombines TRBV20-1 with TRBJ2-2; the D is unclear. The CDR3 is made up of 15 amino acids. Trimming cost V 2 bases and J 6 bases, with 16 bases left between them. Germline V CDR1 and CDR2: DFQATT, SNEGSKA (reference sequence). In DNA, the CDR3 is TGCAGTGCTAGATATGTTGCTGGGCAAGCCGGGGAGCTGTTTTTT. It specifies CSARYVAGQAGELFF.

This clonotype was detected once. Given a much more abundant clone one base away, this may be a read error. This chain links TRBV10-3 with TRBJ1-1; no clear D gene. This CDR3 spans 12 amino acids. The germline V and J ends were trimmed by 6 bases and 5 bases, with 10 bases remaining between them. Germline CDR1 is ENHRY and CDR2 is SYGVKD. CDR3 bases: TGTGCCATCAGCAGGAGGCGGACTGAAGCTTTCTTT. It yields the protein CAISRRRTEAFF.

This clonotype turned up a few times. The chain has TRBV6-5 and TRBJ2-1; 8 bases are shared with TRBD2. Germline loops: CDR1 MNHEY, CDR2 SVGAGI. V was pared by 0 bases and J by 6 bases, with 7 bases of the junction left unmatched. The CDR3 is 16 residues long. This CDR3 is CASSYSGTRAFNEQFF. CDR3 DNA sequence: TGTGCCAGCAGTTACTCAGGGACTAGGGCCTTCAATGAGCAGTTCTTC.

The table lists this clonotype with a few counts. The chain carries TRBV7-3 and TRBJ2-1; D unresolved. This CDR3 contains 15 residues. Germline assignment: CDR1 SGHTA and CDR2 FQGTGA. Deletions cut 3 bases from V and 5 bases from J, with 14 bases between. DNA of the CDR3: TGTGCCAGCAGCTTCTGGGCCACTCCCAACAATGAGCAGTTCTTC. Translation: CASSFWATPNNEQFF. The entire variable domain, with the rest obtained from reference TRBV7-3 and TRBJ2-1, is as follows: GAGVSQTPSNKVTEKGKYVELRCDPISGHTALYWYRQSLGQGPEFLIYFQGTGAADDSGLPNDRFFAVRPEGSVSTLKIQRTERGDSAVYLCASSFWATPNNEQFFGPGTRLTVL.

The genes are TRBV6-2 or TRBV6-3 and TRBJ2-7, with 8 bases identical to TRBD2. The CDR3 sequence is 16 residues long. The germline V gene encodes CDR1 MNHEY and CDR2 SVGEGT. The V segment lost 2 bases and the J segment 3 bases; nucleotides outside the gene matches: 9. The CDR3 protein is CASSYHRTGLVYEQYV. For the CDR3, the DNA is TGTGCCAGCAGTTACCATAGAACGGGACTAGTCTACGAGCAGTACGTC.

This clonotype appeared a few times. This chain uses TRBV2 with TRBJ2-4; possibly TRBD1 or TRBD2 for D (6 bases each). The CDR3 contains 17 residues. With 4 bases removed from V and 6 bases from J, the gap between germline ends came to 22 bases. The germline V gene encodes CDR1 SNHLY and CDR2 FYNNEI. CDR3 DNA: TGTGCCAGCAGTGTTCGGGACACCGAAATGGGGGGAAACATTCAGTACTTC. It is translated as CASSVRDTEMGGNIQYF.

CDR3 amino acids: CATEAPILGEQFF. The CDR3 coding sequence is TGTGCCACCGAGGCTCCCATTCTGGGTGAGCAGTTCTTC. V is TRBV12-3 or TRBV12-4 and J is TRBJ2-1; D uncertain. The CDR3 consists of 13 residues. Trimming left V 10 bases short and J 9 bases short, with 19 bases between.

This clonotype was observed at least ten times. CDR3 region: CASSLVEGSQPQHF. The CDR3 region has the DNA TGTGCCAGCAGCTTAGTCGAGGGGAGTCAGCCCCAGCATTTT. The chain joins TRBV7-6 to TRBJ1-5; the D gene is possibly TRBD1 (5 bases). Trimming removed 1 base from V and 6 bases from J, with 10 bases in between. The germline V gene has CDR1 SGHVS and CDR2 FNYEAQ. CDR3 size: 14 residues. The whole variable domain, filled in from reference TRBV7-6 and TRBJ1-5, reads GAGVSQSPRYKVTKRGQDVALRCDPISGHVSLYWYRQALGQGPEFLTYFNYEAQQDKSGLPNDRFSAERPEGSISTLTIQRTEQRDSAMYRCASSLVEGSQPQHFGDGTRLSIL.

This clonotype was picked up a small number of times. The CDR3 DNA is TGTGCCAGCAGTTACAGAAGGGTCTATGAGCAGTTCTTC. This translates into CASSYRRVYEQFF. The genes are TRBV6-6 and TRBJ2-1; D remains unclear. Germline CDR1 MNHNY, CDR2 SVGAGI (reference sequence). Trimming stripped 2 bases from V and 8 bases from J, with 10 bases between. This CDR3 is built from 13 residues.

This clonotype was observed a handful of times. The rearrangement links TRBV6-8 to TRBJ2-2, with 7 bases lining up with TRBD1. The ends lost 7 bases at V and 0 bases at J; junction bases unmatched: 5. This CDR3 is 15 amino acids long. Germline loops: CDR1 MNHGY, CDR2 SAAAGT. This chain's CDR3 is CASIRDSSNTGELFF. The CDR3 coding sequence is TGTGCCAGCATACGGGACAGCTCGAACACCGGGGAGCTGTTTTTT.

The chain uses TRBV2 and TRBJ2-1, with TRBD2 identical over 7 bases. Per the germline V gene, CDR1 is SNHLY and CDR2 is FYNNEI. This CDR3 region has 15 residues. J was trimmed by 2 bases and V by 8 bases; bases with no gene match: 9. The CDR3 nucleotides read TGTGCCAGCGGTAAAGGACTAGGCCCCTACAATGAGCAGTTCTTC. Protein product: CASGKGLGPYNEQFF.

V and J are TRBV7-9 and TRBJ1-1, with D uncertain. The V gene's germline CDR1 is SEHNR and CDR2 FQNEAQ (reference sequence). The ends were cut back, 4 bases at V and 0 bases at J, with 18 bases in the middle. The CDR3 has 17 residues. The CDR3: CASSYKDRSVLNTEAFF. The DNA of the CDR3 is TGTGCCAGCAGCTACAAGGATCGATCGGTTTTGAACACTGAAGCTTTCTTT.

This chain uses TRBV7-2 with TRBJ2-5; D is unresolved. Germline V gene data show CDR1 as SGHTA and CDR2 as FQGNSA. This CDR3 has 17 amino acids. The V and J ends lost 2 bases and 1 base respectively, with 17 bases between them. CDR3: CASSLSPAGRAQETQYF. CDR3 in DNA: TGTGCCAGCAGCTTAAGTCCAGCAGGAAGGGCCCAAGAGACCCAGTACTTC.

The chain links TRBV7-9 to TRBJ2-1; possible D gene TRBD1, 5 bases. From germline, CDR1 is SEHNR and CDR2 FQNEAQ (reference sequence). Trimming removed 4 bases at V and 0 bases at J, with 13 bases between. The CDR3 spans 16 residues. CDR3 sequence: CASSSARGSSYNEQFF. In DNA form, the CDR3 reads TGTGCCAGCAGCTCCGCTAGGGGTAGCTCCTACAATGAGCAGTTCTTC. Together with reference TRBV7-9 and TRBJ2-1, the CDR3 gives the full variable domain: DTGVSQNPRHKITKRGQNVTFRCDPISEHNRLYWYRQTLGQGPEFLTYFQNEAQLEKSRLLSDRFSAERPKGSFSTLEIQRTEQGDSAMYLCASSSARGSSYNEQFFGPGTRLTVL.

J is TRBJ1-2 and V is TRBV6-6; D is ambiguous. The CDR3 runs 16 residues. The V end lost 0 bases, the J end lost 6 bases, and 17 bases lay between the germline ends. Germline-derived CDR1 and CDR2 are MNHNY and SVGAGI (reference sequence). As DNA, the CDR3 is TGTGCCAGCAGTTACTCGATCGGTGGGGAGAGCAATGGCTACACCTTC. Its translation is CASSYSIGGESNGYTF.